This T cell receptor beta chain was sequenced in a study of control samples from healthy donors and cancer patients. The CDR3 is made up of 14 amino acids. The ends lost 6 bases at V and 4 bases at J; junction bases unmatched: 9. CDR1 is SGHVS, CDR2 FQNEAQ, per germline. Sequencing was performed with immunoSEQ multiplex PCR; in TCRdb, only in-frame clones are kept and a portion is missing. The sample lists 100,000 to 150,000 clones, roughly 90% occurring once. This clone was detected once. The sequencing sample was made of blood. The TCR originated in a man aged 40-49 years in good health. This rearrangement joins TRBV7-8 to TRBJ2-7, with 7 nucleotides matching TRBD1. The CDR3: CASSSGTALYEQYF. For the CDR3, the DNA is TGTGCCAGCAGTTCCGGGACAGCCTTATACGAGCAGTACTTC.